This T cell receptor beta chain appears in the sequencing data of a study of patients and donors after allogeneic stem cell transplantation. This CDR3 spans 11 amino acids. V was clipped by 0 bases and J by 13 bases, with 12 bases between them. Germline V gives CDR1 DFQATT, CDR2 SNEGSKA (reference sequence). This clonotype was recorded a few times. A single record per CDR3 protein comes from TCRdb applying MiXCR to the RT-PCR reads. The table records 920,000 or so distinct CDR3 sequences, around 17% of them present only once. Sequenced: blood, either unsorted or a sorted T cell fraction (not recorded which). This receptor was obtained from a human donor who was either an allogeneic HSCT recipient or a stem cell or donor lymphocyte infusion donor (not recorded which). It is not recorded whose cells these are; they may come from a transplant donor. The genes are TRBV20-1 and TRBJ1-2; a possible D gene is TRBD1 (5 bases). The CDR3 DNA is TGCAGTGCTAGAGATCTGACAGTCGCCACCTTC. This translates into CSARDLTVATF.